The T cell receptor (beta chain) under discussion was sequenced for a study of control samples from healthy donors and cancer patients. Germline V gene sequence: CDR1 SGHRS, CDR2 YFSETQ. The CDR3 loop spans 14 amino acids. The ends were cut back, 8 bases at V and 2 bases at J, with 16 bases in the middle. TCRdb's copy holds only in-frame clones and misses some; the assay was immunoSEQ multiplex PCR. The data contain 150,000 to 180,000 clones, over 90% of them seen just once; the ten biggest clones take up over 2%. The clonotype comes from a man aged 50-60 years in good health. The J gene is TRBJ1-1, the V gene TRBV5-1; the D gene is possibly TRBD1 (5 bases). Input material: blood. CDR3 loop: CASGVGGANTEAFF. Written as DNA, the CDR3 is TGCGCCAGTGGGGTTGGAGGGGCCAACACTGAAGCTTTCTTT.